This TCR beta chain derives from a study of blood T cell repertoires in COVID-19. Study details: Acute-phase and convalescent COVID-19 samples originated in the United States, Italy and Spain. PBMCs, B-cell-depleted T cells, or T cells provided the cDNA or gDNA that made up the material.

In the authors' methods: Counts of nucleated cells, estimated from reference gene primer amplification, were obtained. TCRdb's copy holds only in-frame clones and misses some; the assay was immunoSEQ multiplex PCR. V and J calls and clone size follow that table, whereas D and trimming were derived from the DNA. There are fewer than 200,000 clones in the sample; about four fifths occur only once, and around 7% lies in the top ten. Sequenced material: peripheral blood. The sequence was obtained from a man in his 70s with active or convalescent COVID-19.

CDR3 sequence: CASSSKNTEAFF. CDR3 coding DNA: TGTGCCAGCAGCTCCAAGAACACTGAAGCTTTCTTT. The rearrangement links TRBV7-9 to TRBJ1-1; no firm D call. This CDR3 is 12 amino acids long. The V gene lost 4 bases and the J gene lost 1 base, with 4 bases spanning the gap. Looked up from germline, CDR1 is SEHNR and CDR2 is FQNEAQ (reference sequence).